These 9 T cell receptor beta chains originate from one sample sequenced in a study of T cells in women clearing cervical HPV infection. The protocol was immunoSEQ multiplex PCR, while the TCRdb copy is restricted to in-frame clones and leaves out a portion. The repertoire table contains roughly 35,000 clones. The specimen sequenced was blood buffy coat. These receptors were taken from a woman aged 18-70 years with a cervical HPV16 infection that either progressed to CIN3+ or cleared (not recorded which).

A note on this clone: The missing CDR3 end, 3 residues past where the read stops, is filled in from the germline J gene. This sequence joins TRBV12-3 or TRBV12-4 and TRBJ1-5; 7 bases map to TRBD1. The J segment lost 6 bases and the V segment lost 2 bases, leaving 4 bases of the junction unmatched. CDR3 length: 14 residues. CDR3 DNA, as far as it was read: TGTGCCAGCAGTTTAAGCCAGGGGGGTCAGCCC. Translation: CASSLSQGGQP. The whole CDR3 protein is CASSLSQGGQPQHF.

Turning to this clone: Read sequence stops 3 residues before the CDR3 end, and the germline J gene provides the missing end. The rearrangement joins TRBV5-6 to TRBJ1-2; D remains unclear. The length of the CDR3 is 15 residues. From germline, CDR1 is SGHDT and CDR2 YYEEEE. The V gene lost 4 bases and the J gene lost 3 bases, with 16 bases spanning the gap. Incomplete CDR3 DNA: TGTGCCAGCAGCCTCACACCTCCGTCGTACTATGGC. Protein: CASSLTPPSYYG. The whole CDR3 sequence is CASSLTPPSYYGYTF. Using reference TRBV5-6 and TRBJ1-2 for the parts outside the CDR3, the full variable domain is DAGVTQSPTHLIKTRGQQVTLRCSPKSGHDTVSWYQQALGQGPQFIFQYYEEEERQRGNFPDRFSGHQFPNYSSELNVNALLLGDSALYLCASSLTPPSYYGYTFGSGTRLTVV.

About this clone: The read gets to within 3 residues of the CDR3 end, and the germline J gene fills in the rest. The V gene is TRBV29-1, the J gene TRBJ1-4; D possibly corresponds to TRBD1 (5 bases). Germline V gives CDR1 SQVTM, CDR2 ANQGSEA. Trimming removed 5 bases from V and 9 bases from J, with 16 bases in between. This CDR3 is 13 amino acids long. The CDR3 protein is CSVSRVGGKKLFF. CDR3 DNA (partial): TGCAGCGTTTCAAGGGTGGGGGGAAAAAAA.

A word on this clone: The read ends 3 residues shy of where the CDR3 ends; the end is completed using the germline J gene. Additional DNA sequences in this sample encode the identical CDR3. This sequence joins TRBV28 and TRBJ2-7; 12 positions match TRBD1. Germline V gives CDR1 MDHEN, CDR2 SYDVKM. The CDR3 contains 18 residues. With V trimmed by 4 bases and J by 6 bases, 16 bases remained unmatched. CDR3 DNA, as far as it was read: TGTGCCAGCAGTTCGGCTGGGACAGGGGGCCCTTATAGCGCCGAG. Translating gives CASSSAGTGGPYSAE. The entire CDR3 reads CASSSAGTGGPYSAEQYF. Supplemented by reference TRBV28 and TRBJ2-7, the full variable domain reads DVKVTQSSRYLVKRTGEKVFLECVQDMDHENMFWYRQDPGLGLRLIYFSYDVKMKEKGDIPEGYSVSREKKERFSLILESASTNQTSMYLCASSSAGTGGPYSAEQYFGPGTRLTVT.

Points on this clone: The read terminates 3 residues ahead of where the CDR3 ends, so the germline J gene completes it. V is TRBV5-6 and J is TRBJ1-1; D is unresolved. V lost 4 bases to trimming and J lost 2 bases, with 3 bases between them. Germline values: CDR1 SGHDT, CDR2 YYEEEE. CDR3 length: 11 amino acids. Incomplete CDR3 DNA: TGTGCCAGCAGCCTAAACACTGAA. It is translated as CASSLNTE. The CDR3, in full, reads CASSLNTEAFF.

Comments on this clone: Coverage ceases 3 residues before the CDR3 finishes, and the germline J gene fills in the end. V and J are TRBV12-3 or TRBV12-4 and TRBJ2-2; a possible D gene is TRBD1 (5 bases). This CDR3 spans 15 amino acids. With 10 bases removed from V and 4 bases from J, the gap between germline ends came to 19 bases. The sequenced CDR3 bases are TGTGCCACACAGGATTTTGCTCCACCCACCGGGGAG. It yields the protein CATQDFAPPTGE. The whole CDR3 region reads CATQDFAPPTGELFF.

The CDR3 protein is CASRHSGGTSGRLYEQYF. CDR3 bases read: TGTGCCAGCAGGCACAGTGGAGGGACTAGCGGGAGGCTCTACGAG. The V and J genes are TRBV2 and TRBJ2-7; 15 bases map to TRBD2. The read gets to within 3 residues of the CDR3 end, and the germline J gene fills in the rest. Germline V gene lookup returns CDR1 SNHLY and CDR2 FYNNEI. Losses at the gene ends were 6 bases for V and 3 bases for J; bases not matched to a gene: 12. The CDR3 sequence is 18 residues long.

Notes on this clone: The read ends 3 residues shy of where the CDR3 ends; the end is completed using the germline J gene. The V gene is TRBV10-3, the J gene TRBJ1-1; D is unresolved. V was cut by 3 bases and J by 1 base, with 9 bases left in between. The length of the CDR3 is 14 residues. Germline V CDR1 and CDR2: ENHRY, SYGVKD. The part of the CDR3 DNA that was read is TGTGCCATCAGTGAACAGACGGCGAACACTGAA. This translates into CAISEQTANTE. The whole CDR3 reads CAISEQTANTEAFF.

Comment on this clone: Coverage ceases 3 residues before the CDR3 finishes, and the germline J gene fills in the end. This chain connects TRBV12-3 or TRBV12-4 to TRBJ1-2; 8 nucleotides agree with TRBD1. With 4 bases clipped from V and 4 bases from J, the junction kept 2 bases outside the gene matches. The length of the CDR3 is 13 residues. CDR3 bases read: TGTGCCAGCAGTTGGGACAGGAGCTATGGC. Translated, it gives CASSWDRSYG. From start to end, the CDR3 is CASSWDRSYGYTF.